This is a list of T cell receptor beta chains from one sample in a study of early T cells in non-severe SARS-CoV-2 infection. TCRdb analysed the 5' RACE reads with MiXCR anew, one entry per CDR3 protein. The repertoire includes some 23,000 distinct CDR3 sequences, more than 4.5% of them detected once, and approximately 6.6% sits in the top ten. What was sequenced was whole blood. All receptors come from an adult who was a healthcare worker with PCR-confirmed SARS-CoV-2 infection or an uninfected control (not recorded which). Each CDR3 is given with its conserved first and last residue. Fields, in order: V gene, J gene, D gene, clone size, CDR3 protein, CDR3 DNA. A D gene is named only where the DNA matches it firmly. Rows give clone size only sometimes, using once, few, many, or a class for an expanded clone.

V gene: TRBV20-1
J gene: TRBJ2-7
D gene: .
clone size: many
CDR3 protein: CSASPPEQYF
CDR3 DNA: TGCAGTGCTAGTCCGCCTGAGCAGTACTTC

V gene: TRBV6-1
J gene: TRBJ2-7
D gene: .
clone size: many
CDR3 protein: CASSVWGTNSYEQYF
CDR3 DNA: TGTGCCAGCAGTGTTTGGGGGACAAACTCCTACGAGCAGTACTTC

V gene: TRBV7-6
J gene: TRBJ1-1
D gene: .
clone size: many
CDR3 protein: CASSLRWQPMNTEAFF
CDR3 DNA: TGTGCCAGCAGCTTACGGTGGCAGCCCATGAACACTGAAGCTTTCTTT

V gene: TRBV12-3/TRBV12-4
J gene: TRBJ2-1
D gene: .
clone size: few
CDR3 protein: CASSFSAPYNEQFF
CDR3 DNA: TGTGCCAGCAGTTTTAGCGCCCCCTACAATGAGCAGTTCTTC

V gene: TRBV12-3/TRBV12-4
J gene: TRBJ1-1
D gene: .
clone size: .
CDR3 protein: CASSFVGNTEAFF
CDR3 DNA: TGTGCCAGCAGTTTCGTCGGGAACACTGAAGCTTTCTTT

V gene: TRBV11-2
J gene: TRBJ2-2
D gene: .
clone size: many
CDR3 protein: CASSFSDPPLRGELFF
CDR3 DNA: TGTGCCAGCAGCTTCTCGGACCCCCCTTTGAGGGGGGAGCTGTTTTTT

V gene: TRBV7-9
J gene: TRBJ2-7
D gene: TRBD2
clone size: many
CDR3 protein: CAARSGGPSYEQYF
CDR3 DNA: TGTGCCGCTCGATCGGGGGGGCCCTCCTACGAGCAGTACTTC

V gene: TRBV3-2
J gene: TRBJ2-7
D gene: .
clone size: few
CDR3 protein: CASSQRLAGTSYEQYF
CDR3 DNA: TGTGCCAGCAGCCAAAGACTAGCGGGGACCTCCTACGAGCAGTACTTC

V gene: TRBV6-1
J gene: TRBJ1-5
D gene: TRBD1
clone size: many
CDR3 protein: CASSESTGGNQPQHF
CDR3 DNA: TGTGCCAGCAGTGAATCTACAGGGGGCAATCAGCCCCAGCATTTT

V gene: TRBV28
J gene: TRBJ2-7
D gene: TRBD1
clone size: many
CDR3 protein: CASSRGGQGAHEQYF
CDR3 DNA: TGTGCCAGCAGTCGAGGAGGCCAGGGGGCCCACGAGCAGTACTTC

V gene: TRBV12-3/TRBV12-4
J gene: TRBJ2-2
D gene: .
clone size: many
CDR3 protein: CASSLRGGGNTGELFF
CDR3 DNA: TGTGCCAGCAGCCTTAGGGGCGGGGGCAACACCGGGGAGCTGTTTTTT

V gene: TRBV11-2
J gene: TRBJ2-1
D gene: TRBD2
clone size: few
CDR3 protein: CASSLDIVRTSGGKQFF
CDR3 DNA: TGTGCCAGCAGCTTAGATATAGTCCGGACTAGCGGGGGAAAGCAGTTCTTC

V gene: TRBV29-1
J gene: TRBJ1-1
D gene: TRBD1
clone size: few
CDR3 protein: CSVENRGYGEAFF
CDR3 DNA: TGCAGCGTTGAAAACAGGGGATATGGTGAAGCTTTCTTT

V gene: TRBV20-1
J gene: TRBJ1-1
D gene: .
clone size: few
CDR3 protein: CSARIVEAFF
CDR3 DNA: TGCAGTGCTAGAATTGTTGAAGCTTTCTTT

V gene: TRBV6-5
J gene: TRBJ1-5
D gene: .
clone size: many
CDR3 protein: CASSGLGGNQPQHF
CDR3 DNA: TGTGCCAGCAGTGGCTTGGGAGGCAATCAGCCCCAGCATTTT

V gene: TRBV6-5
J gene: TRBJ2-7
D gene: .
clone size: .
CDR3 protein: CASSYKAWDFSSSSYEQYF
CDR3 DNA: TGTGCCAGCAGTTACAAGGCCTGGGACTTTTCATCATCCTCCTACGAGCAGTACTTC

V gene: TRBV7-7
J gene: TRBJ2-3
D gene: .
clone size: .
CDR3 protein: CASSLVCPSTDTQYF
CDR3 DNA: TGTGCTAGCAGCTTAGTATGCCCGAGCACAGATACGCAGTATTTT

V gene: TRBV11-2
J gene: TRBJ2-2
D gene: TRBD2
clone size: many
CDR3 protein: CASSPIRGGVSGELFF
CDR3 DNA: TGTGCCAGCAGCCCGATACGGGGGGGTGTCTCCGGGGAGCTGTTTTTT

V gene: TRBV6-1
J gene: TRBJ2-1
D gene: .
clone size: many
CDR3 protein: CASSEAMAADYNEQFF
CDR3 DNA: TGTGCCAGCAGTGAAGCCATGGCCGCCGACTACAATGAGCAGTTCTTC

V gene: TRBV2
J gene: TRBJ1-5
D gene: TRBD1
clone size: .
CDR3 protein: CASSDRQGANQPQHF
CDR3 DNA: TGTGCCAGCAGTGACAGGCAGGGGGCCAATCAGCCCCAGCATTTT

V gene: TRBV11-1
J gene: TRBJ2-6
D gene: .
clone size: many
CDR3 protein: CASSLGTSGANVLTF
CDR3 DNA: TGTGCCAGCAGCTTAGGTACCTCTGGGGCCAACGTCCTGACTTTC

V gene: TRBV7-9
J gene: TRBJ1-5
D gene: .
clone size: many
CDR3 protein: CASSLGDRNQPQHF
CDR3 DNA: TGTGCCAGCAGCTTAGGGGATCGGAATCAGCCCCAGCATTTT

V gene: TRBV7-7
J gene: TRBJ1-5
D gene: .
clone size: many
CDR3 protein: CASSSGFNQPQHF
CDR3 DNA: TGTGCTAGCAGCTCCGGGTTCAATCAGCCCCAGCATTTT

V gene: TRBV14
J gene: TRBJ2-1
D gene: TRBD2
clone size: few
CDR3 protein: CASSPTSGSNEQFF
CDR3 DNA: TGTGCCAGCAGCCCGACTAGCGGGAGCAATGAGCAGTTCTTC

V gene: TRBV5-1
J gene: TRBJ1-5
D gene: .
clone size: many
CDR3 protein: CASSLGSGGGPQHF
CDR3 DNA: TGCGCCAGCAGCTTAGGGTCTGGCGGAGGACCCCAGCATTTT

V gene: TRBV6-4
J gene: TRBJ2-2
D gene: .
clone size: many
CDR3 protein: CASIPSNTGELFF
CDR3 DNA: TGTGCCAGCATCCCCTCGAACACCGGGGAGCTGTTTTTT

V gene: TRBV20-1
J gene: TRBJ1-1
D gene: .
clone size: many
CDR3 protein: CSAAPWEGESPEAFF
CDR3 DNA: TGCAGTGCCGCCCCCTGGGAGGGGGAGAGTCCTGAAGCTTTCTTT

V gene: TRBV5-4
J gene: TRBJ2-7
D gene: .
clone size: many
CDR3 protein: CAWGYQSSYEQYF
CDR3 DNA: TGTGCGTGGGGCTACCAATCCTCCTACGAGCAGTACTTC

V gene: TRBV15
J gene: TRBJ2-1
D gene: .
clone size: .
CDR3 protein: CATSSATGVSSYNEQFF
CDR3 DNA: TGTGCCACCAGCAGCGCCACCGGTGTAAGCTCCTACAATGAGCAGTTCTTC